This T cell receptor beta chain was retrieved from a study of vaccination and CD4 T cells after COVID-19. Whole-study context: Participants got two doses of BNT162b2 or mRNA-1273 vaccine. Sampling after COVID took place at a median of about 98 days (range 35 to 161) following diagnosis. The stimulating agents, overlapping spike peptides, came from SARS-CoV-2, HCoV-NL63, HCoV-OC43 and HCoV-229E.

Indicated treatment: roughly 10-day PBMC culture with coronavirus spike peptide pools or control peptides (ViraFEST assay). On this clonotype: The antigen remains unidentified.

Cultured CD4+ T cells had their DNA profiled by the Oncomine TCR Beta short-read assay. TCRdb called the PCR reads again in MiXCR, with one record for every CDR3 protein. Among about 15,000 distinct CDR3 sequences listed, over 60% were seen once. General observations from the study: From 21 to 38, the median of SARS-CoV-2-reactive clonotypes rose without reaching significance.

The sample taken for sequencing was CD4+ T cells from blood, cultured in vitro. The sequence was collected from a human donor who had recovered from COVID-19.

The CDR3 sequence: CAWRPGQGAYEQYF. Here the CDR3 DNA reads TGTGCCTGGAGACCGGGACAGGGGGCCTACGAGCAGTACTTC. The rearrangement uses TRBV30 and TRBJ2-7, with 11 bases that match TRBD1. Germline V gives CDR1 GTSNPN, CDR2 SVGIG (reference sequence). The CDR3 extends over 14 amino acids. V gave up 3 bases and J gave up 2 bases; unmatched junction bases: 3.